The T cell receptor (beta chain) under discussion was sequenced for a study of blood T cell repertoires in COVID-19. For the study at large: Both acute and convalescent COVID-19 samples were obtained from the United States, Italy and Spain.

The CDR3 runs to 14 residues. Germline V gene lookup returns CDR1 MDHEN and CDR2 SYDVKM. Trimming removed 4 bases from V and 2 bases from J, with 12 bases in between. Libraries were prepared by immunoSEQ multiplex PCR; TCRdb keeps only in-frame clonotypes and omits some of them. The table lists some 150,000 clones, approximately 80% of them singletons. What was sequenced was peripheral blood. The TCR comes from a woman aged 50 to 60 with acute or convalescent COVID-19. The chain has TRBV28 and TRBJ2-7; a possible D gene is TRBD1 (5 bases). The CDR3 is CASSSAQATYEQYF. The CDR3 nucleotides are TGTGCCAGCAGTTCCGCACAGGCTACCTACGAGCAGTACTTC.